One sample yielded the 29 T cell receptor beta chains listed below, sequenced in a study of T-cell memory formation after mild COVID-19. From the 5' RACE reads, TCRdb called clonotypes with MiXCR, one entry per CDR3 protein. This table holds roughly 300,000 distinct CDR3 sequences, 8% to 10% found once. Source material: PBMCs or a T cell subset sorted from them (not recorded which). The receptors were sampled from a man aged 18 to 35 who had mild COVID-19 (a few samples of this study predate the infection). Cell type and time point are not known.

The chain is built from TRBV5-6 and TRBJ2-6, with D hard to call. The ends were cut back, 5 bases at V and 4 bases at J, with 13 bases in the middle. CDR3 length equals 15 residues. Germline CDR1 and CDR2: SGHDT and YYEEEE. CDR3 loop: CASSFRARGANVLTF. In nucleotides, the CDR3 is TGTGCCAGCAGTTTTAGGGCCAGGGGGGCCAACGTCCTGACTTTC.

Only a few counts were recorded for this clonotype. The DNA is left out, because the CDR3 cannot be placed on it with certainty; the CDR3 is given as TCRdb lists it. V usage is TRBV15 and J usage is TRBJ1-2. The CDR3 length equals 13 residues, ends included. Germline CDR1 reads LNHNV; CDR2 reads YYDKDF (reference sequence). The CDR3 loop is CATSTKVVGSGTF.

The chain employs TRBV5-1 and TRBJ2-3, with TRBD2 matching 9 bases. V gave up 7 bases and J gave up 0 bases; unmatched junction bases: 9. The CDR3 is 16 residues long. Germline loops: CDR1 SGHRS, CDR2 YFSETQ. This CDR3 is CASSASGVLSTDTQYF. The CDR3 nucleotides are TGCGCCAGCTCTGCTAGCGGGGTCCTTAGCACAGATACGCAGTATTTT.

This clonotype has more than one count but fewer than ten. CDR3 nucleotides: TGTGCCAGCAGCTCGGGAAACAGGGGTTTCAACACCGGGGAGCTGTTTTTT. Amino acids: CASSSGNRGFNTGELFF. V gene TRBV7-8 combines with J gene TRBJ2-2, with 7 bases identical to TRBD1. Germline V lookup: CDR1 SGHVS, CDR2 FQNEAQ. The trim removed 4 bases at V and 2 bases at J, leaving 10 bases unmatched. The CDR3 sequence is 17 residues long.

This clonotype was counted only a few times. The chain uses TRBV28 and TRBJ1-2; D is ambiguous. The CDR3 spans 13 residues. Germline V gene sequence: CDR1 MDHEN, CDR2 SYDVKM. Between the trimmed V and J ends, which lost 5 bases and 8 bases, there was a span of 15 bases. The CDR3 coding sequence is TGTGCCAGCAGTGAGGGCCGGTGGTGGGGCTACACCTTC. Translated, it gives CASSEGRWWGYTF.

This clonotype was counted a few times. V and J are TRBV5-1 and TRBJ2-1; D call uncertain. The length of the CDR3 is 12 residues. Germline V gives CDR1 SGHRS, CDR2 YFSETQ. Trimming removed 4 bases from V and 9 bases from J, with 11 bases in between. This CDR3 reads CASSERVGEQFF. The CDR3 bases are TGCGCCAGCAGCGAGCGAGTTGGTGAGCAGTTCTTC.

This chain uses TRBV19 with TRBJ1-1; the D is unclear. Germline V gene sequence: CDR1 LNHDA, CDR2 SQIVND (reference sequence). V lost 7 bases to trimming and J lost 8 bases, with 23 bases between them. The CDR3 runs to 15 residues. CDR3 residues: CASNFLRQFPSEAFF. As DNA, the CDR3 is TGTGCCAGTAATTTTTTGAGACAATTCCCTTCCGAAGCTTTCTTT.

This clonotype has a count of ten or more. This chain connects TRBV5-1 to TRBJ1-6; D call uncertain. This CDR3 region has 14 residues. V was clipped by 0 bases and J by 10 bases, with 11 bases between them. Germline V gene sequence: CDR1 SGHRS, CDR2 YFSETQ. CDR3 DNA: TGCGCCAGCAGCTTGGAACAGCCCGGATCACCCCTCCACTTT. It encodes CASSLEQPGSPLHF.

This clonotype was observed a few times. The chain recombines TRBV20-1 with TRBJ2-1, with D possibly being TRBD1 (6 bases). This CDR3 spans 14 amino acids. The germline V gene has CDR1 DFQATT and CDR2 SNEGSKA (reference sequence). V was cut by 5 bases and J by 0 bases, with 11 bases left in between. The DNA for the CDR3 is TGCAGTGCTCCGGGACAACCCTCCTACAATGAGCAGTTCTTC. The encoded protein is CSAPGQPSYNEQFF.

This clonotype was detected many times. J is TRBJ1-5 and V is TRBV7-7, with D tentatively TRBD1 (6 bases). V lost 5 bases and J lost 5, with 10 bases in between. The CDR3 length is 13 residues. CDR1 SSHAT and CDR2 FNYEAQ come from the germline V gene (reference sequence). This CDR3 reads CASSLDRDQPQHF. CDR3 nucleotides: TGTGCCAGCAGCCTGGACAGAGATCAGCCCCAGCATTTT.

The rearrangement uses TRBV27 and TRBJ1-6, with 8 positions matching TRBD1. From germline, CDR1 is MNHEY and CDR2 SMNVEV (reference sequence). Unmatched junction bases numbered 10, after V lost 6 bases and J lost 9 bases. The CDR3 sequence is 15 residues long. Here the CDR3 DNA reads TGTGCCAGCAGACTTTTTGACAGGGGTATTTCACCCCTCCACTTT. Residues: CASRLFDRGISPLHF.

CDR3 region: CASSILPGQVGGYTF. Written as DNA, the CDR3 is TGTGCCAGCAGCATACTTCCGGGACAGGTGGGAGGCTACACCTTC. V gene TRBV5-6 combines with J gene TRBJ1-2; 8 bases are shared with TRBD1. Germline V gives CDR1 SGHDT, CDR2 YYEEEE. J was trimmed by 8 bases and V by 4 bases; bases with no gene match: 13. The CDR3 has 15 amino acids.

This clonotype was seen a few times. The chain uses TRBV11-2 and TRBJ2-3; 8 bases align to TRBD2. The CDR3 has 15 amino acids. V shed 7 bases and J 5 bases; nucleotides not matched to a gene: 11. Germline values: CDR1 SGHAT, CDR2 FQNNGV. In nucleotides, the CDR3 is TGTGCCAGCACCCAAGGACGGGGGGGCAGAGATACGCAGTATTTT. This sequence encodes CASTQGRGGRDTQYF.

This clonotype has just a few counts. The chain recombines TRBV28 with TRBJ1-2; D unclear. This CDR3 is built from 15 residues. CDR1 MDHEN and CDR2 SYDVKM come from the germline V gene. Trimming shortened V by 8 bases and J by 5 bases, and 21 bases separated the two germline ends. CDR3 DNA: TGTGCCAGCTCACCCCCGGGCAATGATGGGTATGGCTACACCTTC. This gives the protein CASSPPGNDGYGYTF.

This clonotype has just a few counts. The chain recombines TRBV4-2 with TRBJ1-3; no firm D call. V dropped 1 base and J dropped 6 bases, with 13 bases sitting between them. Germline lookup yields CDR1 LGHNA and CDR2 YNFKEQ. This CDR3 has 15 amino acids. The CDR3 loop reads CASSQAAGIANTIYF. In nucleotides, the CDR3 is TGTGCCAGCAGCCAAGCAGCGGGGATAGCAAACACCATATATTTT.

The chain links TRBV29-1 to TRBJ2-2; D is tentatively TRBD1 or TRBD2 (5 bases each). V shed 7 bases and J shed 7 bases, with 10 bases lying between them. The CDR3 is 11 amino acids. Germline lookup yields CDR1 SQVTM and CDR2 ANQGSEA. The CDR3 is CSGVGDGELFF. The CDR3 DNA follows: TGCAGCGGGGTGGGGGACGGGGAGCTGTTTTTT.

This clonotype was counted between two and nine times. V and J are TRBV7-2 and TRBJ2-5; no definite D call. The CDR3 runs to 13 residues. Per germline, CDR1 SGHTA and CDR2 FQGNSA. V shed 5 bases and J shed 5 bases, with 12 bases lying between them. CDR3 residues: CASSPTKDETQYF. Written as DNA, the CDR3 is TGTGCCAGCAGCCCCACCAAGGATGAGACCCAGTACTTC.

A few counts support this clonotype. The V and J genes are TRBV7-9 and TRBJ1-1, with a tentative D call TRBD1 (5 bases). CDR3 length: 13 residues. From germline, CDR1 is SEHNR and CDR2 FQNEAQ (reference sequence). Trimming took off 3 bases at V and 3 bases at J, with 8 bases between the two ends. The CDR3, as DNA: TGTGCCAGCAGCTTTGGGGGGGACACTGAAGCTTTCTTT. Translating gives CASSFGGDTEAFF.

This clonotype was recorded a few times. The chain carries TRBV5-6 and TRBJ2-5, with TRBD1 as a possible D gene (6 bases). The germline gives CDR1 SGHDT, CDR2 YYEEEE. The CDR3 contains 15 residues. Between the trimmed V and J ends, which lost 5 bases and 1 base, there was a span of 15 bases. As DNA, the CDR3 is TGTGCCAGCAGTAGCTTGGACAGACTCCAAGAGACCCAGTACTTC. Protein sequence: CASSSLDRLQETQYF.

A few counts support this clonotype. V is TRBV5-1 and J is TRBJ2-3; D gene uncertain. Trimming removed 2 bases from V and 1 base from J, with 17 bases in between. The CDR3 covers 17 residues. CDR1 is SGHRS, CDR2 YFSETQ, per germline. CDR3 protein: CASSLTLCRYCTDTQYF. Here the CDR3 DNA reads TGCGCCAGCAGCTTAACGTTATGCCGCTACTGCACAGATACGCAGTATTTT.

By frequency in the sample, this clonotype is medium-sized. V and J are TRBV27 and TRBJ2-5; 11 bases agree with TRBD2. Germline V lookup: CDR1 MNHEY, CDR2 SMNVEV (reference sequence). V trimming: 6 bases; J trimming: 5 bases; junction bases outside the gene matches: 11. This CDR3 has 16 amino acids. The CDR3 sequence: CASRTYSGGARETQYF. CDR3 DNA: TGTGCCAGCAGGACCTATAGCGGGGGGGCCCGGGAGACCCAGTACTTC.

The CDR3 DNA is TGTGCCAGCAGTTACACGGACAGGGTTGAAGAGCAGTACTTC. Its protein product is CASSYTDRVEEQYF. This sequence joins TRBV6-2 or TRBV6-3 and TRBJ2-7; 8 bases line up with TRBD1. The V gene's germline CDR1 is MNHEY and CDR2 SVGEGT. The CDR3 length is 14 residues. Unmatched junction bases numbered 7, after V lost 2 bases and J lost 7 bases.

The chain carries TRBV18 and TRBJ2-7; 7 bases align to TRBD1. The germline V gene encodes CDR1 KGHSH and CDR2 LQKENI. This CDR3 has 16 amino acids. V lost 3 bases, J lost 1 base, and 9 bases stayed unmatched. The CDR3 region has the DNA TGTGCCAGCTCACCGGGGACCAGACAGGGATCCTACGAGCAGTACTTC. Encoded protein: CASSPGTRQGSYEQYF.

The V and J genes are TRBV4-3 and TRBJ1-1; maybe TRBD1 (5 bases). Germline values: CDR1 LGHNA, CDR2 YSLEER. The CDR3 spans 13 residues. V was trimmed by 6 bases and J by 1 base, leaving 9 bases between them. The CDR3 spells CASRVTGNTEAFF. CDR3 nucleotides: TGCGCCAGCAGGGTCACAGGGAACACTGAAGCTTTCTTT.

This clonotype was counted many times. The chain is built from TRBV7-3 and TRBJ2-1; TRBD2 agrees at 7 bases. The CDR3 runs 14 residues. The germline CDR1 and CDR2 sequences are SGHTA and FQGTGA. J lost 6 bases, V lost 2 bases, and 4 bases had no gene match. The CDR3, as DNA: TGTGCCAGCAGCTTACTAGCGGCGAGCAATGAGCAGTTCTTC. The encoded protein is CASSLLAASNEQFF.

V and J are TRBV29-1 and TRBJ2-5, with D tentatively TRBD2 (6 bases). V was clipped by 6 bases and J by 3 bases, with 14 bases between them. Looked up from germline, CDR1 is SQVTM and CDR2 is ANQGSEA. The CDR3 totals 13 residues. The DNA of the CDR3 is TGCAGCGTCAGGAGGGGAGCGGAAGAGACCCAGTACTTC. Translating gives CSVRRGAEETQYF.

The chain combines TRBV5-1 with TRBJ1-1, with 8 bases fitting TRBD1. The CDR3 spans 16 residues. The trim removed 0 bases at V and 1 base at J, leaving 5 bases unmatched. CDR1 SGHRS and CDR2 YFSETQ come from the germline V gene. The CDR3 reads CASSLAPGTGNTEAFF. The CDR3 DNA follows: TGCGCCAGCAGCTTGGCCCCTGGGACAGGGAACACTGAAGCTTTCTTT.

This chain joins TRBV4-1 and TRBJ2-2; weak D call: TRBD2 (5 bases). CDR1 is MGHRA and CDR2 is YSYEKL in the germline V gene. V lost 1 base, J lost 3 bases, and 18 bases lay in between. The CDR3 runs to 18 residues. DNA of the CDR3: TGCGCCAGCAGCCAAGTTGGAGAAGCATGGGGAGACACCGGGGAGCTGTTTTTT. Amino acid sequence: CASSQVGEAWGDTGELFF.

V usage is TRBV24-1 and J usage is TRBJ1-1, with no clear D. Germline loops: CDR1 KGHDR, CDR2 SFDVKD. There are 11 residues in the CDR3. The V and J ends lost 3 bases and 8 bases respectively, with 6 bases between them. The CDR3 spells CATSDGVEAFF. The CDR3 nucleotides are TGTGCCACCAGTGATGGAGTGGAAGCTTTCTTT.